A selection of T cell receptor beta chains follows, all from one sample in a study of T cell clones after liver transplantation. Sequencing was performed with immunoSEQ multiplex PCR; in TCRdb, only in-frame clones are kept and a portion is missing. The profile covers around 6,000 clones, with about 85% appearing a single time and around 34% taken by the ten largest. The material was CD8+ T cells from blood, obtained before liver transplant. The receptors originated from a human donor who received a liver transplant. Both conserved end residues are part of each CDR3. Each record gives: CDR3 DNA, CDR3 protein, V gene, CDR3 length, clone size, J gene, D gene. A D gene is named only where the DNA matches it firmly. A row's size may be missing; if present it is once, few, many or a size class.

DNA: TGTGCCATCAGTGAGTACGACAGCCTGAACACTGAAGCTTTCTTT
CDR3: CAISEYDSLNTEAFF
V: TRBV10-3
length: 15
size: once
J: TRBJ1-1
D: .

DNA: TGTGCCATCACAGGGGGTAGCTCTGGAAACACCATATATTTT
CDR3: CAITGGSSGNTIYF
V: TRBV27
length: 14
size: .
J: TRBJ1-3
D: TRBD1

DNA: TGTGCCAGTAGTATAGATCGTAGAGGATACACCTTC
CDR3: CASSIDRRGYTF
V: TRBV19
length: 12
size: .
J: TRBJ1-2
D: .

DNA: TGTGCCAGCAGCAACTCTAGCCTCCAAGAGACCCAGTACTTC
CDR3: CASSNSSLQETQYF
V: TRBV7-3
length: 14
size: .
J: TRBJ2-5
D: .

DNA: TGTGCCAGCAGCTTAGGTCAGGCCCACCCCTACAATGAGCAGTTCTTC
CDR3: CASSLGQAHPYNEQFF
V: TRBV7-8
length: 16
size: .
J: TRBJ2-1
D: .

DNA: TGTGCCAGCAGCCCCTATGGTGGGGGCGGGGAGCTGTTTTTT
CDR3: CASSPYGGGGELFF
V: TRBV9
length: 14
size: .
J: TRBJ2-2
D: .

DNA: TGTGCCAGCAGTTCAGGACAGGGGCCTCAGCCCCAGCATTTT
CDR3: CASSSGQGPQPQHF
V: TRBV5-6
length: 14
size: .
J: TRBJ1-5
D: TRBD1

DNA: TGCGCCAGCAGCCAAGCGACGACAGGGGACACTGAAGCTTTCTTT
CDR3: CASSQATTGDTEAFF
V: TRBV4-3
length: 15
size: .
J: TRBJ1-1
D: TRBD1

DNA: TGTGCCAGCAGCATAGGGGGCGGCGAGCAGTACTTC
CDR3: CASSIGGGEQYF
V: TRBV5-4
length: 12
size: .
J: TRBJ2-7
D: TRBD1

DNA: TGTGCCAGCTCCACGGGGCGGGAAGAGACCCAGTACTTC
CDR3: CASSTGREETQYF
V: TRBV6-5
length: 13
size: .
J: TRBJ2-5
D: .

DNA: TGTGCCAGCAGTCCCTCCGCGGGGGAAAAAGCCGGGGAGCTGTTTTTT
CDR3: CASSPSAGEKAGELFF
V: TRBV27
length: 16
size: .
J: TRBJ2-2
D: TRBD2

DNA: TGTGCCAGCACCCCGACAGATAGGGAGACCCAGTACTTC
CDR3: CASTPTDRETQYF
V: TRBV5-6
length: 13
size: .
J: TRBJ2-5
D: .